The 2 T cell receptor beta chains below all came from one sample that was sequenced in a study of beta chain features in type 1 diabetes. Their specific antigens are unknown. Notes on the study in general: Moderate yet significant TCRB CDR3 shortening was seen in Type 1 diabetes patients in all four CD4+ subsets.

The investigators reverse transcribed all of the isolated RNA, so they sequenced expressed TCRB transcripts. Method: immunoSEQ multiplex PCR; TCRdb's copy keeps in-frame clones and lacks some. The sample gives about 700,000 clones, 13% of which show up once; about 0.02% is in the top ten. Sequenced input: naive CD4+ T cells from blood. The receptors stem from a man between 18 and 35 years old with type 1 diabetes.

This clone came up a few times. The genes are TRBV10-3 and TRBJ1-5; D unresolved. The CDR3 totals 15 residues. V was clipped by 2 bases and J by 6 bases, with 14 bases between them. From germline, CDR1 is ENHRY and CDR2 SYGVKD. CDR3 nucleotide sequence: TGTGCCATCAGTGAGGGATGGACTGAGGGTCAGCCCCAGCATTTT. Translation gives CAISEGWTEGQPQHF.

The sample holds a few counts of this clone. The rearrangement uses TRBV29-1 and TRBJ1-1; D uncertain. Germline V gives CDR1 SQVTM, CDR2 ANQGSEA. The CDR3 contains 14 residues. The V gene lost 4 bases and the J gene lost 1 base, with 13 bases spanning the gap. The CDR3 region has the DNA TGCAGCGTTGTGATCGATCAGGAGAACACTGAAGCTTTCTTT. Translation gives CSVVIDQENTEAFF.